Below, 3 T cell receptor beta chains from the same sample are listed, as sequenced in a study of OX40 agonist ivuxolimab in advanced cancers. TCRdb keeps only in-frame clones here, not all; method: immunoSEQ multiplex PCR. The sample lists approximately 35,000 clones, less than 85% seen once, with 24% in the top ten. The source was CD4+ or CD8+ T cells sorted from blood, collected in a trial of the OX40 agonist ivuxolimab. These TCRs come from an adult with an advanced solid tumor such as melanoma, head and neck, liver or kidney cancer.

The chain combines TRBV11-3 with TRBJ2-3, with D hard to call. Between the trimmed V and J ends, which lost 0 bases and 3 bases, there was a span of 10 bases. The CDR3 contains 15 residues. Germline assignment: CDR1 SGHNT and CDR2 YENEEA. The CDR3 reads CASSLDYGSTDTQYF. The DNA of the CDR3 is TGTGCCAGCAGCTTAGATTACGGATCGACAGATACGCAGTATTTT.

The V gene is TRBV10-3, the J gene TRBJ1-1; TRBD1 agrees at 7 bases. The CDR3 consists of 13 residues. The germline V gene encodes CDR1 ENHRY and CDR2 SYGVKD. Losses at the gene ends were 6 bases for V and 1 base for J; bases not matched to a gene: 2. CDR3 DNA sequence: TGTGCCATCAGAAGGGACAGGAACACTGAAGCTTTCTTT. This sequence encodes CAIRRDRNTEAFF.

The rearrangement links TRBV29-1 to TRBJ1-2, with no clear D. V was trimmed by 6 bases and J by 4 bases, leaving 9 bases between them. This CDR3 spans 11 amino acids. Germline V gives CDR1 SQVTM, CDR2 ANQGSEA. Here the CDR3 reads CSVFGSYGYTF. The CDR3 DNA follows: TGCAGCGTCTTCGGCTCCTATGGCTACACCTTC.